These T cell receptor beta chains were read from a single sample in a study of response to subunit inactivated influenza vaccine. TCRdb passed the RT-PCR reads through MiXCR, listing each CDR3 protein once. Here the sample spans 250,000 to 350,000 distinct CDR3 sequences, 20% to 25% being singletons. The sample here was PBMCs from blood, taken approximately 20 months after vaccination. The receptors here all came from a man aged 50 to 75 who received an inactivated influenza vaccine. The CDR3 runs from the conserved cysteine through the conserved F or W. Each record gives: V gene, clone size, D gene, J gene, CDR3 protein, CDR3 DNA. A D gene is named only where the DNA matches it firmly. Clone size is given for some rows only: seen once, a few or many times, or a class if the clone is expanded.

TRBV12-3/TRBV12-4,-,TRBD2,TRBJ2-1,CASSPGLAGAADEQFF,TGTGCCAGCAGTCCGGGACTAGCGGGAGCCGCCGATGAGCAGTTCTTC
TRBV7-2,-,-,TRBJ1-2,CASSLGLGGYTF,TGTGCCAGCAGCTTGGGCCTGGGAGGCTACACCTTC
TRBV30,-,-,TRBJ1-3,CAWKLRHLSGNTIYF,TGTGCCTGGAAGTTGCGACACCTCTCTGGAAACACCATATATTTT
TRBV9,once,TRBD2,TRBJ2-7,CASSVASGSNEQYF,TGTGCCAGCAGCGTAGCTAGCGGGAGTAACGAGCAGTACTTC
TRBV20-1,-,-,TRBJ2-1,CSARLADYIEQFF,TGCAGTGCTAGATTAGCTGACTATATTGAGCAGTTCTTC
TRBV28,few,TRBD1,TRBJ1-2,CASSSITSGTGSLRLIANYGYTF,TGTGCCAGCAGTTCCATCACCAGCGGGACAGGAAGCCTCAGGCTTATAGCTAACTATGGCTACACCTTC
TRBV5-6,few,-,TRBJ1-1,CASSPPSSPNTEAFF,TGTGCCAGCAGCCCCCCTTCCTCCCCGAACACTGAAGCTTTCTTT
TRBV6-2/TRBV6-3,few,-,TRBJ1-6,CASSYGADNSPLHF,TGTGCCAGCAGTTACGGAGCAGATAATTCACCCCTCCACTTT
TRBV28,once,-,TRBJ2-5,CASSFALAGTQYF,TGTGCCAGCAGTTTCGCGTTAGCAGGTACCCAGTACTTC
TRBV29-1,few,-,TRBJ1-1,CSVLPKNTEAFF,TGCAGCGTTCTGCCGAAGAACACTGAAGCTTTCTTT
TRBV29-1,few,-,TRBJ2-5,CSTTLGPPVQTQYF,TGCAGCACTACGCTGGGACCCCCCGTCCAGACCCAGTACTTC
TRBV24-1,few,TRBD1,TRBJ1-5,CATSDAGQGNQHF,TGTGCCACCAGTGATGCGGGACAGGGAAACCAGCATTTT
TRBV11-2,few,-,TRBJ2-1,CASSFLGGAGALNEQFF,TGTGCCAGCAGCTTCTTAGGCGGGGCAGGGGCGCTTAATGAGCAGTTCTTC
TRBV20-1,few,-,TRBJ2-7,CSALGAESSYEQYF,TGCAGTGCCCTAGGGGCGGAGAGCTCCTACGAGCAGTACTTC
TRBV12-3/TRBV12-4,many,-,TRBJ1-1,CASRTDLWTEAFF,TGTGCCAGCAGAACGGATCTGTGGACTGAAGCTTTCTTT
TRBV7-9,few,-,TRBJ2-7,CASSPLGGTISYEQYF,TGTGCCAGCAGCCCCCTCGGTGGAACGATTTCCTACGAGCAGTACTTC
TRBV10-3,-,-,TRBJ2-5,CAISEATALGETQYF,TGTGCCATCAGTGAGGCGACCGCGTTGGGGGAGACCCAGTACTTC
TRBV6-6,-,-,TRBJ1-5,CASTVYSNQPQHF,TGTGCCAGCACTGTCTATAGCAATCAGCCCCAGCATTTT
TRBV9,-,TRBD1,TRBJ2-7,CASSAGQGNYEQYF,TGTGCCAGCAGCGCCGGACAGGGGAACTACGAGCAGTACTTC
TRBV5-1,many,TRBD1,TRBJ1-4,CASSLGQGLATNEKLFF,TGCGCCAGCAGCTTGGGACAGGGACTTGCAACTAATGAAAAACTGTTTTTT
TRBV6-4,-,TRBD1,TRBJ2-4,CASSYRTGLAKNIQYF,TGTGCCAGCAGTTATAGGACAGGACTAGCCAAAAACATTCAGTACTTC
TRBV28,-,-,TRBJ2-7,CASSLSPTWRHYGSYEQYF,TGTGCCAGCAGTTTGTCCCCCACGTGGAGGCACTACGGCTCCTACGAGCAGTACTTC
TRBV5-1,many,TRBD2,TRBJ2-2,CASNKGLAVTANTGELFF,TGCGCCAGCAACAAGGGACTAGCGGTTACCGCGAACACCGGGGAGCTGTTTTTT
TRBV12-3/TRBV12-4,many,TRBD1,TRBJ1-5,CASSPGQGGQPQHF,TGTGCCAGCAGTCCGGGACAGGGTGGCCAGCCCCAGCATTTT
TRBV12-3/TRBV12-4,-,-,TRBJ1-6,CTSSFGPGGSYNSPLHF,TGTACCAGCAGTTTCGGTCCGGGAGGATCCTATAATTCACCCCTCCACTTT
TRBV20-1,many,-,TRBJ1-5,CSATLTASNQPQHF,TGCAGTGCTACATTGACAGCAAGCAATCAGCCCCAGCATTTT
TRBV12-3/TRBV12-4,-,-,TRBJ1-1,CASSPPFVLGNTEAFF,TGTGCCAGCAGCCCACCGTTTGTCCTGGGGAACACTGAAGCTTTCTTT
TRBV12-3/TRBV12-4,few,-,TRBJ2-2,CASTRGTRSGELFF,TGTGCCAGCACCCGGGGGACGCGTTCCGGGGAGCTGTTTTTT